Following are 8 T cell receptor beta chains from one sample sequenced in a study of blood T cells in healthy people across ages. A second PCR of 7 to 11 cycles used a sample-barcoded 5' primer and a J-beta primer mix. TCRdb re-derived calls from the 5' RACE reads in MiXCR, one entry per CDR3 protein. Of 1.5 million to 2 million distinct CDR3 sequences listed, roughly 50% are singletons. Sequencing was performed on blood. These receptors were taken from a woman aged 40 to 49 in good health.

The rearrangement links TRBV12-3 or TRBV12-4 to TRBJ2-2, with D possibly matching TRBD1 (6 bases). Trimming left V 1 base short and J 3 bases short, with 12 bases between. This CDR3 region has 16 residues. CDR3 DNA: TGTGCCAGCAGTTTAGATAGACAGGCATACACCGGGGAGCTGTTTTTT. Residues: CASSLDRQAYTGELFF.

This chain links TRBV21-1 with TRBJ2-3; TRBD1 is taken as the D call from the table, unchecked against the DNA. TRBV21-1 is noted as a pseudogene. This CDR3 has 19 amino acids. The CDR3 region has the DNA TGTGCCCGGGGCCGAGGACAGGGCTGGGGACTAGAGGCCACAGATACGCAGTATTTT. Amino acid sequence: CARGRGQGWGLEATDTQYF.

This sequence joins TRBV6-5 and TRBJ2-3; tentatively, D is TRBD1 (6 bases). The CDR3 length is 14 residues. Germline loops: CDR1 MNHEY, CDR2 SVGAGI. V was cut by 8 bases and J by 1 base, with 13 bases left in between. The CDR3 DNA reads TGTGCCAGCCGCCGGACAGAGGGCACAGATACGCAGTATTTT. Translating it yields CASRRTEGTDTQYF.

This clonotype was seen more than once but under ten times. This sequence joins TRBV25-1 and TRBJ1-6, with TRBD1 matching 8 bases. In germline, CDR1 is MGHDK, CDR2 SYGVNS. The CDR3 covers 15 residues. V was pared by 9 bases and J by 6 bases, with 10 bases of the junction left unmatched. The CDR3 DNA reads TGTGCCAGTAACTCTTGGACAGGGTCTAATTCACCCCTCCACTTT. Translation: CASNSWTGSNSPLHF.

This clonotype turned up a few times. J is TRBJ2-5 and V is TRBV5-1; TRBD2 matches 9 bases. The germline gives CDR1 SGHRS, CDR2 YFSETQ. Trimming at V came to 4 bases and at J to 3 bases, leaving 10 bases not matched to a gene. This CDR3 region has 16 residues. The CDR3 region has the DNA TGCGCCAGCAGCCCGTTTTTGCGGGGGGGTGAAGAGACCCAGTACTTC. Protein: CASSPFLRGGEETQYF. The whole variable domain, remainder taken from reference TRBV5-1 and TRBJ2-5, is KAGVTQTPRYLIKTRGQQVTLSCSPISGHRSVSWYQQTPGQGLQFLFEYFSETQRNKGNFPGRFSGRQFSNSRSEMNVSTLELGDSALYLCASSPFLRGGEETQYFGPGTRLLVL.

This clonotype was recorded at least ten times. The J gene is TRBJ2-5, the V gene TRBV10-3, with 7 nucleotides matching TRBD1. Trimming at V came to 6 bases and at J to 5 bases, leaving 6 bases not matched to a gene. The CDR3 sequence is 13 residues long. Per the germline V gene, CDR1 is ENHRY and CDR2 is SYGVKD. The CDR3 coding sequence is TGTGCCATCAGGGTCGACAGGGTGGAGACCCAGTACTTC. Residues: CAIRVDRVETQYF.

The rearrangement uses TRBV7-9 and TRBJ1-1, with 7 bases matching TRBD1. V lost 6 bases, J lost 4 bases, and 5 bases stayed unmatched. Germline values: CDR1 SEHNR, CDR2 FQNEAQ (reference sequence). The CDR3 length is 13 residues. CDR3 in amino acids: CASRSGGITEAFF. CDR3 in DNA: TGTGCCAGCAGGTCAGGGGGGATCACTGAAGCTTTCTTT.

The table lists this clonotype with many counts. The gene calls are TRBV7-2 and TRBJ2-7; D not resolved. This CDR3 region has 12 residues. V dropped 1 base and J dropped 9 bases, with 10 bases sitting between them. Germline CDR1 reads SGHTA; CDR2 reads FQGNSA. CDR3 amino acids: CASSLDREGQYF. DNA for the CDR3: TGTGCCAGCAGCTTAGATCGAGAAGGGCAGTACTTC.